The 12 T cell receptor beta chains below all came from one sample that was sequenced in a study of chemoradiotherapy in HPV16-positive cancers. Assay used: immunoSEQ multiplex PCR; TCRdb lists only in-frame clones, some missing. Of around 15,000 clones listed, over 75% were seen once; the top ten hold 1.3%. Sample acquisition took place from a patient who underwent chemoradiotherapy. These receptors were collected from a human donor with HPV-associated anogenital cancer.

The chain combines TRBV7-2 with TRBJ1-5; D is perhaps TRBD1 (6 bases). Germline V gives CDR1 SGHTA, CDR2 FQGNSA. Trimming removed 5 bases at V and 3 bases at J, with 14 bases between. The CDR3 has 15 amino acids. CDR3 sequence reads: CASSQGRSYNQPQHF. In DNA form, the CDR3 reads TGTGCCAGCAGCCAGGGGAGGAGTTACAATCAGCCCCAGCATTTT.

The chain uses TRBV2 and TRBJ1-2; D not certain. The CDR3 contains 12 residues. CDR1 and CDR2 (germline): SNHLY, FYNNEI. Trimming took 7 bases from V and 4 from J, leaving 10 bases between them. CDR3 DNA sequence: TGTGCCAGCATAGGGTCTGGCTATGGCTACACCTTC. Its protein is CASIGSGYGYTF.

J is TRBJ1-2 and V is TRBV5-1; TRBD1 might be the D (6 bases). The germline CDR1 and CDR2 sequences are SGHRS and YFSETQ. The CDR3 covers 15 residues. The V end lost 4 bases, the J end lost 8 bases, and 21 bases lay between the germline ends. The CDR3 protein is CASSHAIQGIVGYTF. DNA of the CDR3: TGCGCCAGCAGCCACGCTATACAGGGAATTGTAGGCTACACCTTC.

The CDR3 is CASSKLSDDEQYF. The CDR3 region has the DNA TGTGCCAGCTCTAAACTCAGTGACGACGAGCAGTACTTC. V and J are TRBV18 and TRBJ2-7; D not resolved. Per the germline V gene, CDR1 is KGHSH and CDR2 is LQKENI. The CDR3 is 13 amino acids. V was cut by 6 bases and J by 5 bases, with 14 bases left in between.

The V and J genes are TRBV7-2 and TRBJ2-3; perhaps TRBD1 as D (6 bases). Trimming pared 5 bases from V and 2 bases from J, leaving 14 bases between. The CDR3 contains 15 residues. CDR1 is SGHTA and CDR2 is FQGNSA in the germline V gene. The CDR3 is CASSEQQGYTDTQYF. The DNA for the CDR3 is TGTGCCAGCAGCGAACAACAGGGCTACACAGATACGCAGTATTTT.

This clone has just a few counts. The CDR3 bases are TGTGCCAGTAGTATTCTCGGACCCACGAACACCGGGGAGCTGTTTTTT. Its protein is CASSILGPTNTGELFF. J is TRBJ2-2 and V is TRBV19; no firm D call. Germline lookup yields CDR1 LNHDA and CDR2 SQIVND (reference sequence). The CDR3 consists of 16 residues. The germline V and J ends were trimmed by 3 bases and 0 bases, with 11 bases remaining between them.

The chain joins TRBV5-6 to TRBJ2-5; tentatively, D is TRBD2 (7 bases). Trimming pared 3 bases from V and 5 bases from J, leaving 20 bases between. Germline lookup yields CDR1 SGHDT and CDR2 YYEEEE. The CDR3 runs to 16 residues. CDR3 amino acids: CASSSPPWGRGETQYF. The CDR3 DNA reads as TGTGCCAGCAGCTCACCCCCATGGGGGAGGGGGGAGACCCAGTACTTC.

This clone has more than one count but fewer than ten. The rearrangement uses TRBV5-6 and TRBJ2-7; D is unclear. Trimming stripped 0 bases from V and 0 bases from J, with 7 bases between. CDR1 SGHDT and CDR2 YYEEEE come from the germline V gene. The CDR3 is made up of 14 amino acids. DNA for the CDR3: TGTGCCAGCAGCTTGGCGAGTTACTCCTACGAGCAGTACTTC. Translation: CASSLASYSYEQYF.

This rearrangement joins TRBV11-2 to TRBJ1-4; no firm D call. Trimming removed 5 bases at V and 0 bases at J, with 16 bases between. CDR3 length: 17 residues. Germline V CDR1 and CDR2: SGHAT, FQNNGV. The CDR3 DNA follows: TGTGCCAGCAGCCTGCTGGGGTACCCTGCAACTAATGAAAAACTGTTTTTT. Translating gives CASSLLGYPATNEKLFF.

V gene TRBV5-4 combines with J gene TRBJ2-3; D unclear. CDR3 length: 13 amino acids. V was shortened by 4 bases and J by 4 bases, with 10 bases between the two germline ends. Germline CDR1 is SGHNT and CDR2 is YYREEE (reference sequence). This CDR3 reads CASSHELSDTQYF. CDR3 sequence (DNA): TGTGCCAGCAGCCATGAGCTCTCAGATACGCAGTATTTT.

This clone was seen only once. The V gene is TRBV5-1, the J gene TRBJ2-3; possible D gene TRBD1, 7 bases. CDR3 length equals 19 residues. Germline V lookup: CDR1 SGHRS, CDR2 YFSETQ. V was cut by 4 bases and J by 6 bases, with 30 bases left in between. CDR3 nucleotides: TGCGCCAGCAGCCCCCGCAGGGGCAGGGGGAGCGGGTGGATGGATACGCAGTATTTT. Protein product: CASSPRRGRGSGWMDTQYF.

This chain uses TRBV10-2 with TRBJ1-1; possibly TRBD1 for D (6 bases). Trimming cost V 1 base and J 5 bases, with 11 bases left between them. Germline loops: CDR1 WSHSY, CDR2 SAAADI. The CDR3 runs to 14 residues. The CDR3 spells CASSEYLQGTEAFF. Here the CDR3 DNA reads TGCGCCAGCAGTGAGTACCTACAGGGAACTGAAGCTTTCTTT.